This T cell receptor (beta chain) stems from a study of T cell responses to AZD1222 COVID-19 vaccine. Study-wide findings and caveats: Spike regions recognized by vaccine-associated CD4 TCRs spanned the protein, led by 160-218 and 743-854.

With respect to this clone: Its specificity is unknown.

The CDR3 covers 17 residues. Germline V gene data show CDR1 as MGHRA and CDR2 as YSYEKL. The V and J ends lost 1 base and 7 bases, in that order; junction bases with no gene match: 10. The protocol was immunoSEQ multiplex PCR, while the TCRdb copy is restricted to in-frame clones and leaves out a portion. The top ten hold roughly a quarter of the sample, which has about 80,000 clones, around 90% seen once. This specimen was peripheral blood, taken on day 0 of AZD1222 vaccination. V usage is TRBV4-1 and J usage is TRBJ1-5; 10 nucleotides agree with TRBD1. The TCR originated in an adult in good health. The CDR3 sequence is CASSQGEGQGLRQPQHF. The CDR3 DNA reads TGCGCCAGCAGCCAAGGCGAGGGACAGGGGTTGAGGCAGCCCCAGCATTTT.